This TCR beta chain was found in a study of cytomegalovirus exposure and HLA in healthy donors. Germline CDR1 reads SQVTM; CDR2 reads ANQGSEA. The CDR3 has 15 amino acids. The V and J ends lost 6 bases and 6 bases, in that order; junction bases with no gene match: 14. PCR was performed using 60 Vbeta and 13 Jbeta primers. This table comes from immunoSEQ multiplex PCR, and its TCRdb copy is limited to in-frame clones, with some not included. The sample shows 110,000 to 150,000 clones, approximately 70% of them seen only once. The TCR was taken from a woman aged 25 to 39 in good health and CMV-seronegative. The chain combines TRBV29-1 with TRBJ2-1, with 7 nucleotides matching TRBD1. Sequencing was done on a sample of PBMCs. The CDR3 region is CSVREGTVLTNEQFF. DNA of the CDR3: TGCAGCGTGCGCGAGGGGACAGTACTCACCAATGAGCAGTTCTTC.